The rows below give T cell receptor beta chains drawn from one sample of a study of cytomegalovirus exposure and HLA in healthy donors. Measured with immunoSEQ multiplex PCR; TCRdb has only the in-frame clones, and not every one. The sample shows 200,000 or so clones, approximately 80% of them seen only once. The sample comprised PBMCs. The receptors come from a woman in her 30s in good health and CMV-seropositive. Each CDR3 is given with its conserved first and last residue.

>TRBV5-6|TRBJ2-5
CASSLIGDSKETQYF
>TRBV6-5|TRBJ2-1
CASNRHGGGSNEQFF
>TRBV30|TRBJ2-3
CAWSNGADTQYF
>TRBV11-3|TRBJ2-7
CASSLGGSLNEQYF
>TRBV6-1|TRBJ2-7
CASTRSAGAPNEQYF
>TRBV5-1|TRBJ1-1
CASRNLGTASSNTEAFF
>TRBV5-1|TRBJ1-1
CASSFRGTGGNTEAFF
>TRBV5-1|TRBJ2-5
CASSARLGTGGGETQYF
>TRBV6-1|TRBJ1-5
CASSVSETAYSNQPQHF
>TRBV29-1|TRBJ2-5
CSVRQLQETQYF
>TRBV27|TRBJ2-1
CASKELEDNEQFF
>TRBV9|TRBJ1-3
CASSAYDRVDGNTIYF
>TRBV11-2|TRBJ2-7
CASSPLTGRDYEQYF
>TRBV7-9|TRBJ1-4
CASTKTQTGEGSEKLFF
>TRBV18|TRBJ2-5
CASSPFAGETQYF
>TRBV19|TRBJ2-7
CASSISRAYEQYF
>TRBV29-1|TRBJ1-5
CSVVDSFNQPQHF
>TRBV4-2|TRBJ2-7
CASSHLVAPEQYF
>TRBV9|TRBJ2-1
CASSVGSSGPQGEQFF
>TRBV7-9|TRBJ1-2
CASSLGSGDGYTF
>TRBV5-6|TRBJ1-1
CASSFRVNTEAFF
>TRBV7-2|TRBJ2-3
CASSNQGGATDTQYF
>TRBV7-6|TRBJ1-3
CASSLGTLGGNTIYF
>TRBV7-2|TRBJ1-4
CASSSSPPDEKLFF